The 27 T cell receptor beta chains in this list originate from one sample, sequenced in a study of T cell changes during pregnancy in multiple sclerosis. Measured with immunoSEQ multiplex PCR; TCRdb has only the in-frame clones, and not every one. The sample records about 89,000 clones, 85% to 95% being singletons. The specimen was peripheral blood, collected in the third trimester of pregnancy. Receptors were obtained from a female donor with multiple sclerosis, enrolled in a pregnancy study.

The rearrangement joins TRBV5-4 to TRBJ1-1, with TRBD1 identical over 7 bases. The germline V gene encodes CDR1 SGHNT and CDR2 YYREEE (reference sequence). The V and J ends lost 3 bases and 1 base, in that order; junction bases with no gene match: 6. This CDR3 is 15 amino acids long. Written as DNA, the CDR3 is TGTGCCAGCAGCTCGCGGACAGGAAAGAACACTGAAGCTTTCTTT. Amino acids: CASSSRTGKNTEAFF.

This clone was detected only once. The chain employs TRBV6-5 and TRBJ2-7, with 10 positions matching TRBD2. The CDR3 covers 14 residues. V was pared by 4 bases and J by 3 bases, with 3 bases of the junction left unmatched. Germline assignment: CDR1 MNHEY and CDR2 SVGAGI. In nucleotides, the CDR3 is TGTGCCAGCAGTTGGCGACTAGCGGGCTACGAGCAGTACTTC. It is translated as CASSWRLAGYEQYF.

The chain links TRBV19 to TRBJ2-1; 7 bases agree with TRBD1. J gave up 4 bases and V 1 base, and 4 bases lay outside the gene matches. Germline V gene data show CDR1 as LNHDA and CDR2 as SQIVND (reference sequence). CDR3 size: 15 residues. CDR3 in amino acids: CASSIGDSPYNEQFF. The CDR3 DNA reads as TGTGCCAGTAGTATAGGGGACAGCCCGTACAATGAGCAGTTCTTC.

This clone showed up just once. This chain links TRBV7-9 with TRBJ2-7; no firm D call. Per the germline V gene, CDR1 is SEHNR and CDR2 is FQNEAQ (reference sequence). The V and J ends lost 3 bases and 3 bases respectively, with 3 bases between them. CDR3 length: 11 residues. In DNA, the CDR3 is TGTGCCAGCAGCTTCAGCTACGAGCAGTACTTC. Protein product: CASSFSYEQYF.

V gene TRBV18 combines with J gene TRBJ1-1, with D tentatively TRBD1 (6 bases). The germline V and J ends were trimmed by 3 bases and 8 bases, with 13 bases remaining between them. The germline gives CDR1 KGHSH, CDR2 LQKENI. This CDR3 has 13 residues. The CDR3 sequence is CASSPPTGNEAFF. The CDR3 DNA reads TGTGCCAGCTCACCGCCAACAGGGAACGAAGCTTTCTTT.

The genes are TRBV4-2 and TRBJ1-1, with D possibly matching TRBD1 (6 bases). The V end was cut by 2 bases, the J end by 1 base, with 11 bases between. The CDR3 runs 15 residues. Germline lookup yields CDR1 LGHNA and CDR2 YNFKEQ. CDR3 sequence reads: CASSQPDSENTEAFF. The CDR3 nucleotides read TGTGCCAGCAGCCAACCGGACAGTGAGAACACTGAAGCTTTCTTT.

This rearrangement joins TRBV30 to TRBJ2-6; D not certain. Per the germline V gene, CDR1 is GTSNPN and CDR2 is SVGIG (reference sequence). V was cut by 1 base and J by 0 bases, with 16 bases left in between. The CDR3 runs to 18 residues. The chain's CDR3 is CAWSGQVLPISGANVLTF. Written as DNA, the CDR3 is TGTGCCTGGAGTGGCCAGGTTCTCCCGATCTCTGGGGCCAACGTCCTGACTTTC.

The J gene is TRBJ1-5, the V gene TRBV29-1; D possibly corresponds to TRBD1 (5 bases). This CDR3 spans 12 amino acids. V was shortened by 4 bases and J by 3 bases, with 7 bases between the two germline ends. Germline lookup yields CDR1 SQVTM and CDR2 ANQGSEA. The CDR3 DNA is TGCAGCGTTGCTGGGGCCAATCAGCCCCAGCATTTT. Translating gives CSVAGANQPQHF.

The chain uses TRBV28 and TRBJ2-1; 8 bases agree with TRBD2. The V segment lost 3 bases and the J segment 1 base; nucleotides outside the gene matches: 8. Per germline, CDR1 MDHEN and CDR2 SYDVKM. The CDR3 runs to 17 residues. CDR3 sequence reads: CASSFRRGRRSYNEQFF. CDR3 DNA sequence: TGTGCCAGCAGTTTTCGGCGCGGGAGGAGGTCCTACAATGAGCAGTTCTTC.

This clone was seen a single time. The chain uses TRBV4-1 and TRBJ2-7; TRBD2 agrees at 8 bases. From germline, CDR1 is MGHRA and CDR2 YSYEKL. Trimming cost V 0 bases and J 3 bases; bases outside gene matches: 13. The CDR3 runs to 18 residues. The CDR3 protein is CASSQDRIGVAGIYEQYF. CDR3 coding DNA: TGCGCCAGCAGCCAAGATCGAATCGGGGTAGCGGGAATCTACGAGCAGTACTTC.

The V and J genes are TRBV4-1 and TRBJ2-7; D is perhaps TRBD1 (6 bases). The germline gives CDR1 MGHRA, CDR2 YSYEKL. The CDR3 is 11 amino acids. Trimming removed 3 bases from V and 7 bases from J, with 7 bases in between. The chain's CDR3 is CASSQGAEQYF. The CDR3 DNA is TGCGCCAGCAGCCAGGGGGCGGAGCAGTACTTC.

This clone appeared a single time. This sequence joins TRBV5-6 and TRBJ2-4; 8 nucleotides align to TRBD1. V shed 2 bases and J 5 bases; nucleotides not matched to a gene: 0. The germline gives CDR1 SGHDT, CDR2 YYEEEE. CDR3 length: 13 residues. DNA for the CDR3: TGTGCCAGCAGCTTACAGGGGGAAAACATTCAGTACTTC. Encoded protein: CASSLQGENIQYF.

The chain uses TRBV9 and TRBJ2-1; D is uncertain. Trimming pared 4 bases from V and 1 base from J, leaving 12 bases between. The CDR3 is made up of 15 amino acids. From germline, CDR1 is SGDLS and CDR2 YYNGEE. The chain's CDR3 is CASSPRHLSYNEQFF. The CDR3, as DNA: TGTGCCAGCAGCCCCCGACACCTATCCTACAATGAGCAGTTCTTC.

This chain joins TRBV6-1 and TRBJ2-3; the D gene is possibly TRBD1 (6 bases). The CDR3 extends over 14 amino acids. Germline-derived CDR1 and CDR2 are MNHNS and SASEGT. The V end was cut by 6 bases, the J end by 4 bases, with 14 bases between. CDR3 sequence reads: CASSRQQGSDTQYF. For the CDR3, the DNA is TGTGCCAGCAGCCGACAACAGGGCTCAGATACGCAGTATTTT.

This sequence joins TRBV4-1 and TRBJ2-7; D may be TRBD1 (6 bases). The CDR3 extends over 14 amino acids. The V and J ends lost 4 bases and 3 bases respectively, with 13 bases between them. The V gene's germline CDR1 is MGHRA and CDR2 YSYEKL. CDR3 sequence reads: CASSPRQAYYEQYF. CDR3 nucleotides: TGCGCCAGCAGCCCCCGACAGGCGTACTACGAGCAGTACTTC.

The CDR3 DNA is TGTGCCAGCTCACCGCAAGGGGCAGCCTACGAGCAGTACTTC. Protein product: CASSPQGAAYEQYF. The chain employs TRBV18 and TRBJ2-7; weak D call: TRBD1 (5 bases). Trimming took 3 bases from V and 2 from J, leaving 11 bases between them. CDR3 length: 14 amino acids. Germline CDR1 reads KGHSH; CDR2 reads LQKENI.

The chain combines TRBV7-9 with TRBJ2-1; D may be TRBD2 (6 bases). This CDR3 is built from 14 residues. CDR1 SEHNR and CDR2 FQNEAQ come from the germline V gene (reference sequence). V lost 7 bases, J lost 7 bases, and 17 bases lay in between. Written as DNA, the CDR3 is TGTGCCAGCACCAAGGTGACTAGTGGAAATGAGCAGTTCTTC. Translation: CASTKVTSGNEQFF.

This chain links TRBV30 with TRBJ2-2; TRBD2 aligns across 11 bases. Germline V gives CDR1 GTSNPN, CDR2 SVGIG (reference sequence). This CDR3 is built from 15 residues. With V trimmed by 0 bases and J by 7 bases, 4 bases remained unmatched. The CDR3 protein is CAWSVVAGGVGELFF. The CDR3 bases are TGTGCCTGGAGTGTGGTAGCGGGAGGGGTCGGGGAGCTGTTTTTT.

The rearrangement joins TRBV9 to TRBJ1-1; D not certain. Trimming left V 6 bases short and J 1 base short, with 22 bases between. CDR3 size: 17 residues. Looked up from germline, CDR1 is SGDLS and CDR2 is YYNGEE. DNA for the CDR3: TGTGCCAGCAATAATAAGACCCACTGGGGAGAGAACACTGAAGCTTTCTTT. Its protein product is CASNNKTHWGENTEAFF.

The V gene is TRBV5-4, the J gene TRBJ2-1; 8 bases are a match to TRBD1. The junction had 5 bases not matched to a gene; V was cut back by 5 bases and J by 13 bases. The CDR3 contains 11 residues. Germline-derived CDR1 and CDR2 are SGHNT and YYREEE (reference sequence). As DNA, the CDR3 is TGTGCCAGCAGAGGACAGGGCCCTCAGTTCTTC. Its protein product is CASRGQGPQFF.

The rearrangement uses TRBV11-3 and TRBJ1-1; 8 bases line up with TRBD1. The CDR3 consists of 14 residues. J gave up 0 bases and V 4 bases, and 1 base lay outside the gene matches. Germline lookup yields CDR1 SGHNT and CDR2 YENEEA. In DNA form, the CDR3 reads TGTGCCAGCAGCTGGGACAGGATGAACACTGAAGCTTTCTTT. Protein product: CASSWDRMNTEAFF.

The chain combines TRBV4-1 with TRBJ2-1; TRBD1 agrees at 7 bases. Germline V gene data show CDR1 as MGHRA and CDR2 as YSYEKL. The V gene end was trimmed by 1 base and the J gene end by 5 bases; junction bases not matched to a gene: 2. The CDR3 extends over 14 amino acids. CDR3 in DNA: TGCGCCAGCAGCCAAGTGGGGACAGACAATGAGCAGTTCTTC. Its protein product is CASSQVGTDNEQFF.

This chain joins TRBV19 and TRBJ2-7; D perhaps matches TRBD2 (6 bases). Germline values: CDR1 LNHDA, CDR2 SQIVND (reference sequence). The CDR3 consists of 13 residues. V gave up 5 bases and J gave up 6 bases, with 14 bases separating them. Here the CDR3 DNA reads TGTGCCAGTAGTGTTGGGACTCCAACCGAGCAGTACTTC. It yields the protein CASSVGTPTEQYF.

The chain recombines TRBV5-1 with TRBJ1-4; a possible D gene is TRBD1 (6 bases). This CDR3 region has 17 residues. The germline V gene has CDR1 SGHRS and CDR2 YFSETQ. Between the trimmed V and J ends, which lost 3 bases and 6 bases, there was a span of 21 bases. CDR3 DNA: TGCGCCAGCAGCTCCGGGACATTCACCGTAGGCTATGAAAAACTGTTTTTT. Its protein is CASSSGTFTVGYEKLFF.

In this sample, this clone turned up once. The chain uses TRBV5-1 and TRBJ2-1; D is unresolved. This CDR3 is built from 18 residues. Germline CDR1 is SGHRS and CDR2 is YFSETQ. The V and J ends lost 0 bases and 0 bases respectively, with 16 bases between them. The CDR3 DNA follows: TGCGCCAGCAGCTTGGAGGTCCGAGGCCCCAGCTCCTACAATGAGCAGTTCTTC. Protein sequence: CASSLEVRGPSSYNEQFF.

The chain links TRBV9 to TRBJ2-7, with D tentatively TRBD1 (5 bases). CDR3 length equals 14 residues. The V gene lost 0 bases and the J gene lost 3 bases, with 10 bases spanning the gap. The germline V gene encodes CDR1 SGDLS and CDR2 YYNGEE. CDR3 bases: TGTGCCAGCAGCGTAGACTGGGGCGACTACGAGCAGTACTTC. This sequence encodes CASSVDWGDYEQYF.

The V and J genes are TRBV5-6 and TRBJ2-7; D may be TRBD2 (5 bases). This CDR3 contains 14 residues. Trimming shortened V by 0 bases and J by 6 bases, and 13 bases separated the two germline ends. Germline loops: CDR1 SGHDT, CDR2 YYEEEE. CDR3 coding DNA: TGTGCCAGCAGCTTGGAGGCGGGCCTGCGCGAGCAGTACTTC. It specifies CASSLEAGLREQYF.